This T cell receptor beta chain was observed in a study of cytomegalovirus exposure and HLA in healthy donors. About the study: Among the roughly 380 donors who were genotyped, 81% fell in the genetic ancestry cluster that is associated with self-reported Caucasian donors. Study outcomes and limitations: Previous analysis showed most TCR beta V segments were productive about 90% or about 30% of the time.

This clone was found once. Its antigen is not known. This CDR3 region has 14 residues. V lost 7 bases to trimming and J lost 5 bases; unmatched junction nucleotides: 7. Germline CDR1 LNHDA, CDR2 SQIVND (reference sequence). 13 Jbeta primers and 60 Vbeta primers were used for the PCR. Sequenced by immunoSEQ multiplex PCR; TCRdb stores in-frame clones only, minus some. Altogether some 140,000 clones are present, 75% to 85% being singletons, with the ten largest covering approximately 2.8%. This TCR was sampled from a female donor in good health and CMV-seronegative. The sequencing input was PBMCs. V usage is TRBV19 and J usage is TRBJ2-3; 9 bases are a match to TRBD2. The CDR3 DNA reads as TGTGCCAGTACGCGCGGGAGGGCCCAAGATACGCAGTATTTT. Translating it yields CASTRGRAQDTQYF.